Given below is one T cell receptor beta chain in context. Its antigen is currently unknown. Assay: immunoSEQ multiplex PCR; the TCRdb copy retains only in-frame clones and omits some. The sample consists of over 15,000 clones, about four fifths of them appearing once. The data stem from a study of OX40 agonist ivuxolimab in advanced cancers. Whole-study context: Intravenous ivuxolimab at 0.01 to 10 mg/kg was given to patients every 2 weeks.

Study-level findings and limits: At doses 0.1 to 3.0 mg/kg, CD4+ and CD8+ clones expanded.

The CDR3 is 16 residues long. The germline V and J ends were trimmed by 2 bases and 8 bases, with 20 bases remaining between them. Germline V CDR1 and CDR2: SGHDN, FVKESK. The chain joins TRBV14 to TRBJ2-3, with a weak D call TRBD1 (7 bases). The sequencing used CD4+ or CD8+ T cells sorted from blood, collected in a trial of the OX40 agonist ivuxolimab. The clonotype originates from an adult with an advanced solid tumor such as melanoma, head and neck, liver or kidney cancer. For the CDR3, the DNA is TGTGCCAGCAGCCAACGCGGGGACAGCGGTTTCGGTACGCAGTATTTT. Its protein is CASSQRGDSGFGTQYF.